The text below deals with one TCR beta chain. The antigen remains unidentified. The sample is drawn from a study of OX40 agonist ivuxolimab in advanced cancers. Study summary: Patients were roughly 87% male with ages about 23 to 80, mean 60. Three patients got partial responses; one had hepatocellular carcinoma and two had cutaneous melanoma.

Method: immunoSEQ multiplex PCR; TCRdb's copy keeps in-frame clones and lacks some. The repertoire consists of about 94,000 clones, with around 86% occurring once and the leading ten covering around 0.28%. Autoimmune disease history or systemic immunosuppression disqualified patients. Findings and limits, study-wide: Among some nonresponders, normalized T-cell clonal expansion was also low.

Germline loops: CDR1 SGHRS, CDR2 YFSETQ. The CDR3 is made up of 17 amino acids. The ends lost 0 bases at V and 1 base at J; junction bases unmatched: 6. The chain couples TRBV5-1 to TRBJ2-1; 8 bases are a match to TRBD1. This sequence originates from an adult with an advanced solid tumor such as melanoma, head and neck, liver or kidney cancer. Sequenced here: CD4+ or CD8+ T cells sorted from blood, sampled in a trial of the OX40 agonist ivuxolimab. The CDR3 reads CASSLASGGRSYNEQFF. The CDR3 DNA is TGCGCCAGCAGCTTGGCCTCAGGGGGCAGGTCCTACAATGAGCAGTTCTTC.